This TCR beta chain was sequenced for a study of identical twins. Findings and limits, study-wide: Fewer insertions marked abundant cord blood beta clonotypes; young adult naive trended weakly, memory not at all. Excess twin sharing in beta out-of-frame sequences was weaker.

TCRdb re-analysed the 5' RACE reads in MiXCR, keeping a single row per CDR3 protein. The table records under 900,000 distinct CDR3 sequences, 9% to 15% of them present only once. Deletions cut 0 bases from V and 2 bases from J, with 8 bases between. The CDR3 consists of 15 residues. This clonotype was picked up many times. The antigen is not known. This sample was shared with a second study, whose subject was yellow fever vaccine responses in identical twins.

This clonotype was sampled from a woman under 30 in good health. What was sequenced was PBMCs. The V call is TRBV12-3 or TRBV12-4, the J call TRBJ1-5, with D possibly TRBD1 on 5 matching bases. The CDR3 nucleotides are TGTGCCAGCAGTTTAGCAGGGGAAGGCAATCAGCCCCAGCATTTT. Translating gives CASSLAGEGNQPQHF.